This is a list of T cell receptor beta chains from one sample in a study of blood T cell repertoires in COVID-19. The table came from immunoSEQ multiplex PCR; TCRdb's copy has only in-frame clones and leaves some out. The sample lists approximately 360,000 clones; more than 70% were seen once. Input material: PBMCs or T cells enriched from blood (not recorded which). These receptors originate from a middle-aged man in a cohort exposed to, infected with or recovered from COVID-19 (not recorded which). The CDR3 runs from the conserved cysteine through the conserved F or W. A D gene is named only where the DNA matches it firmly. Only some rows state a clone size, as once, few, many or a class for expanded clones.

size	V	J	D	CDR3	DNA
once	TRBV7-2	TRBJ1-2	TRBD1	CASSLQGADYGYTF	TGTGCCAGCAGCTTGCAGGGGGCCGACTATGGCTACACCTTC
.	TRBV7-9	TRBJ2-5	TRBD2	CASSLAGTNQETQYF	TGTGCCAGCAGCCTAGCTGGGACTAACCAAGAGACCCAGTACTTC
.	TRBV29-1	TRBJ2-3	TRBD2	CSAQRGLAGDTDTQYF	TGCAGCGCTCAACGCGGACTAGCGGGGGACACAGATACGCAGTATTTT
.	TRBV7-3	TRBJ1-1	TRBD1	CASSSGQGHTEAFF	TGTGCCAGCAGCTCCGGACAGGGGCACACTGAAGCTTTCTTT
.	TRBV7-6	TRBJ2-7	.	CASSLERTYEQYF	TGTGCCAGCAGCTTAGAGAGGACCTACGAGCAGTACTTC
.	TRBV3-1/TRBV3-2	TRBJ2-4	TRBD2	CASSQASGAAKNIQYF	TGTGCCAGCAGCCAAGCTAGCGGGGCAGCCAAAAACATTCAGTACTTC
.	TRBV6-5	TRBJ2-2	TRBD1	CASSYRDRGQGELFF	TGTGCCAGCAGTTACCGGGACAGGGGGCAGGGGGAGCTGTTTTTT
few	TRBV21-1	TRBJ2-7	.	CASSKVQVNKREQYF	TGTGCCAGCAGCAAAGTCCAAGTTAATAAGCGCGAGCAGTACTTC
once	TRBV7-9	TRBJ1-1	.	CASSFGGLNTEAFF	TGTGCCAGCAGCTTTGGAGGGCTCAACACTGAAGCTTTCTTT
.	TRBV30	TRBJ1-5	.	CAWSDDRGNQPQHF	TGTGCCTGGAGTGACGATCGGGGGAATCAGCCCCAGCATTTT
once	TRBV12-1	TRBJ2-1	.	CASSLLAKKGTSYNEQFF	TGTGCCAGCAGCTTACTAGCGAAGAAAGGAACCTCCTACAATGAGCAGTTCTTC
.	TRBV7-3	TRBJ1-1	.	CASSLTPGRGAFF	TGTGCCAGCAGCTTAACCCCAGGACGGGGAGCTTTCTTT
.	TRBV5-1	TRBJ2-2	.	CASTQIGADGELFF	TGCGCCAGCACCCAGATAGGGGCGGACGGGGAGCTGTTTTTT
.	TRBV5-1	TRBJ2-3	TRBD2	CASSSPGGDTQYF	TGCGCCAGCAGCTCACCGGGAGGGGATACGCAGTATTTT
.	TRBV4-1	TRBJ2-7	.	CASSQESRQRSYEQYF	TGCGCCAGCAGCCAAGAATCTCGCCAGCGCTCCTACGAGCAGTACTTC
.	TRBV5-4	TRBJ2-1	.	CASSLAGGGVYNEQFF	TGTGCCAGCAGCTTGGCCGGTGGCGGGGTGTACAATGAGCAGTTCTTC
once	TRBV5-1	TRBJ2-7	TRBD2	CASSLSLAGGYEQYF	TGCGCCAGCAGCTTGAGCCTAGCGGGAGGCTACGAGCAGTACTTC
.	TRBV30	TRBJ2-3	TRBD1	CAWSVLTGVTDTQYF	TGTGCCTGGAGTGTACTGACAGGGGTGACAGATACGCAGTATTTT
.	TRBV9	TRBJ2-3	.	CASSADGTSTDTQYF	TGTGCCAGCAGCGCGGACGGGACTAGCACAGATACGCAGTATTTT
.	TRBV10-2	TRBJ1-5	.	CATQGFGGNQPQHF	TGCGCCACACAGGGCTTTGGAGGCAATCAGCCCCAGCATTTT
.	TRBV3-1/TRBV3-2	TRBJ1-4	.	CASSQRQIGEKLFF	TGTGCCAGCAGCCAAAGACAGATAGGGGAAAAACTGTTTTTT
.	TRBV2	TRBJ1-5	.	CASSDRGGQPQHF	TGTGCCAGCAGTGACCGGGGGGGCCAGCCCCAGCATTTT
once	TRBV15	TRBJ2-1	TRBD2	CATSRDFGIIGRANEQFF	TGTGCCACCAGCAGAGATTTCGGGATTATTGGGAGGGCGAATGAGCAGTTCTTC
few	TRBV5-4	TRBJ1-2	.	CASSSEGGADYGYTF	TGTGCCAGCAGCTCCGAGGGGGGGGCTGACTATGGCTACACCTTC
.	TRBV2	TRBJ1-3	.	CASRATAGNTIYF	TGTGCCAGCAGAGCGACAGCTGGAAACACCATATATTTT
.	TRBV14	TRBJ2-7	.	CASSQDPVFLDEQYF	TGTGCCAGCAGCCAAGATCCAGTCTTTCTGGACGAGCAGTACTTC
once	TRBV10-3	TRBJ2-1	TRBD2	CAISDELGLAGAPYEQFF	TGTGCCATCAGTGACGAATTGGGACTAGCGGGAGCACCGTATGAGCAGTTCTTC
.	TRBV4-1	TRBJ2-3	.	CASSYPGAKSTDTQYF	TGCGCCAGCAGCTATCCGGGAGCGAAAAGCACAGATACGCAGTATTTT
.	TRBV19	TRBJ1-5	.	CASSPTASRQPQHF	TGTGCCAGTAGTCCGACAGCTTCGCGCCAGCCCCAGCATTTT
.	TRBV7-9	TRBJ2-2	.	CASSPGEGLFF	TGTGCCAGCAGCCCGGGTGAGGGTCTGTTTTTT
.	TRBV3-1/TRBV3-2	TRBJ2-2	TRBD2	CASSYPSGSNLGELFF	TGTGCCAGCAGCTACCCTAGCGGGAGTAATCTCGGGGAGCTGTTTTTT
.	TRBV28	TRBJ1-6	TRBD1	CASSHGTGINSPLHF	TGTGCCAGCAGTCACGGGACAGGGATTAATTCACCCCTCCACTTT
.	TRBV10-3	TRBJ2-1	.	CAIGGEINEQFF	TGTGCCATCGGAGGGGAGATCAATGAGCAGTTCTTC
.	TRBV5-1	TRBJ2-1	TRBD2	CASSLDLAGGYNEQFF	TGCGCCAGCAGCTTGGATTTAGCGGGGGGGTACAATGAGCAGTTCTTC
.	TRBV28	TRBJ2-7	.	CASSIPVTGAYEQYF	TGTGCCAGCAGCATCCCCGTGACAGGCGCCTACGAGCAGTACTTC
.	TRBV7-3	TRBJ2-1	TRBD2	CASSLRASGYNEQFF	TGTGCCAGCAGCTTAAGGGCTAGCGGGTACAATGAGCAGTTCTTC
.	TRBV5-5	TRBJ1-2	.	CASSLGGRNYGYTF	TGTGCCAGCAGCTTGGGAGGGCGGAACTATGGCTACACCTTC
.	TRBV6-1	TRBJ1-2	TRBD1	CASSEGKGAVRGYTF	TGTGCCAGCAGTGAAGGAAAGGGGGCCGTAAGGGGCTACACCTTC